The present TCR beta chain was sequenced within a study of blood T cell repertoires in COVID-19. Across the study: Sources were T cells, B-cell-depleted T cells, or PBMCs; the material itself was cDNA or gDNA.

Original methodology: Cell counts per sample came from amplifying reference gene primers. Here immunoSEQ multiplex PCR was the method, and the copy in TCRdb shows in-frame clones only, minus some. Clone size and V and J calls were adopted from that table, with D and trimming inferred from the DNA. The repertoire holds 150,000 to 200,000 clones, with approximately 83% as singletons. Trimming removed 6 bases from V and 0 bases from J; junction bases left unmatched: 13. The CDR3 spans 18 residues. From germline, CDR1 is MDHEN and CDR2 SYDVKM. The sample comprised peripheral blood. The sequence derives from a man in his fifties or sixties with acute or convalescent COVID-19. The chain joins TRBV28 to TRBJ2-7; 11 bases are a match to TRBD2. CDR3 DNA sequence: TGTGCCAGCAGCCAAATGCCACTAGCGGGAGTGAGCTCCTACGAGCAGTACTTC. It encodes CASSQMPLAGVSSYEQYF.